This entry is about one TCR beta chain. With V trimmed by 6 bases and J by 4 bases, 20 bases remained unmatched. Germline assignment: CDR1 MNHEY and CDR2 SMNVEV (reference sequence). The length of the CDR3 is 18 residues. Unique molecular identifiers were used to barcode this TCRbeta library. In TCRdb, the PCR reads were re-called with MiXCR into one record per CDR3 protein. The data contain fewer than 500,000 distinct CDR3 sequences, around two fifths of them seen just once; the ten biggest clones take up approximately 30%. This entry is derived from a study of T-cell reconstitution after alpha-beta-depleted transplantation in children.

The source of this sequence is a girl aged 2-15 years with aplastic anemia, due to receive a stem cell transplant. The chain links TRBV27 to TRBJ2-5; 7 nucleotides align to TRBD1. The source was PBMCs, collected before TCRalphabeta/CD19-depleted stem cell transplant. The CDR3 loop is CASSLCSWRQGSRETQYF. CDR3 DNA: TGTGCCAGCAGCCTCTGCAGTTGGAGACAGGGAAGTCGAGAGACCCAGTACTTC.